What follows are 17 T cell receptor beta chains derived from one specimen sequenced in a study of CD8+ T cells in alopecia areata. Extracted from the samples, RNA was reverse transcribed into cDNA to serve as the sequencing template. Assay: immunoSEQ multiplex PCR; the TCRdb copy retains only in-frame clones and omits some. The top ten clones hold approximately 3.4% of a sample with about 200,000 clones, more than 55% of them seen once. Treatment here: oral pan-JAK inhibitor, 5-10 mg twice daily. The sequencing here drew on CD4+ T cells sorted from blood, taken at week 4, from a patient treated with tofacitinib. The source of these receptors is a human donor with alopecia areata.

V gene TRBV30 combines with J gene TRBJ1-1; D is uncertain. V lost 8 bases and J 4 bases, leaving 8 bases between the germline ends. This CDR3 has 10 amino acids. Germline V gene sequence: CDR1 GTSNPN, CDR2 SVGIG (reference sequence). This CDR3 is CAGSGTEAFF. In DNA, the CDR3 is TGTGCCGGCAGTGGCACTGAAGCTTTCTTT.

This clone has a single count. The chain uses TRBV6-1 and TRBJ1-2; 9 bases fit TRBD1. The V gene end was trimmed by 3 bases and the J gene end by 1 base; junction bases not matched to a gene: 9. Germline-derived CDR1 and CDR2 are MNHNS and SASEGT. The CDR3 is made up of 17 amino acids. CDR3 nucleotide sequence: TGTGCCAGCAGTGATGACCGCCGACAGGGGGGTAACTATGGCTACACCTTC. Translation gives CASSDDRRQGGNYGYTF.

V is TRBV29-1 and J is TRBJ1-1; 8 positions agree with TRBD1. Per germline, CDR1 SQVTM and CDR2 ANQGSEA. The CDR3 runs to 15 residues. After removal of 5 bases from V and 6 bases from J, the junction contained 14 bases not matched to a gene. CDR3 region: CSVQGALRLEAEAFF. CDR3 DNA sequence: TGCAGCGTTCAGGGGGCGCTAAGGCTAGAGGCTGAAGCTTTCTTT.

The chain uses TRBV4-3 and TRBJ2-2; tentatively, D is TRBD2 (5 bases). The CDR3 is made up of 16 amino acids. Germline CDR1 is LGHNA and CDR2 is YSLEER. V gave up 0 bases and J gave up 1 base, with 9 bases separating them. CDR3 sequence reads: CASSQDRTWNTGELFF. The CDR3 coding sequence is TGCGCCAGCAGCCAAGACCGGACTTGGAACACCGGGGAGCTGTTTTTT.

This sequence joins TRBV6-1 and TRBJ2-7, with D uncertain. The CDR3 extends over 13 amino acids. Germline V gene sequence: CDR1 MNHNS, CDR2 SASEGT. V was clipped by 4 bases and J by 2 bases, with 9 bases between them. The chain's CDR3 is CASSAGPTYEQYF. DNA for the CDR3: TGTGCCAGCAGTGCAGGACCAACCTACGAGCAGTACTTC.

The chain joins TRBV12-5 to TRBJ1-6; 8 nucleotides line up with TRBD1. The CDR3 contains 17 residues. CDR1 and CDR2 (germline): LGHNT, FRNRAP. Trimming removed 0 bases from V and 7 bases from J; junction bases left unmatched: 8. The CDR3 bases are TGTGCTAGTGGTTTGGTACGCCCCCGACAGGGGAATTCACCCCTCCACTTT. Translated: CASGLVRPRQGNSPLHF. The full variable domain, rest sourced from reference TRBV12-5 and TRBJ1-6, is DARVTQTPRHKVTEMGQEVTMRCQPILGHNTVFWYRQTMMQGLELLAYFRNRAPLDDSGMPKDRFSAEMPDATLATLKIQPSEPRDSAVYFCASGLVRPRQGNSPLHFGNGTRLTVT.

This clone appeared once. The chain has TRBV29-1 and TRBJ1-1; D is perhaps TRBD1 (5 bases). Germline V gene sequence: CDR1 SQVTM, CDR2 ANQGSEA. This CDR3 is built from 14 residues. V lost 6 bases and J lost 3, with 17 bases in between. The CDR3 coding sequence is TGCAGCGTAGCTCTTCAACGGGGGGACACTGAAGCTTTCTTT. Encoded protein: CSVALQRGDTEAFF.

In nucleotides, the CDR3 is TGTGCCAGCAGCCAAAGACGGGGCTACACAGATACGCAGTATTTT. It yields the protein CASSQRRGYTDTQYF. The chain employs TRBV14 and TRBJ2-3; D could derive from TRBD1 or TRBD2 (5 bases each). V was shortened by 2 bases and J by 2 bases, with 11 bases between the two germline ends. The CDR3 is 15 residues long. Germline lookup yields CDR1 SGHDN and CDR2 FVKESK.

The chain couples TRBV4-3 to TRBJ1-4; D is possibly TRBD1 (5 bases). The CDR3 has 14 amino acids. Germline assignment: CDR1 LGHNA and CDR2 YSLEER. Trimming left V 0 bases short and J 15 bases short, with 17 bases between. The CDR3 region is CASSQETTGNGMFF. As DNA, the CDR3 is TGCGCCAGCAGCCAAGAAACAACAGGCAATGGGATGTTTTTT.

The DNA for the CDR3 is TGTGCCAGCAGCCTTCAGGGGGCGATCACCGGGGAGCTGTTTTTT. Its translation: CASSLQGAITGELFF. V usage is TRBV5-6 and J usage is TRBJ2-2, with 8 positions matching TRBD1. CDR3 size: 15 residues. Trimming took 4 bases from V and 4 from J; bases not matched to a gene: 6. Germline assignment: CDR1 SGHDT and CDR2 YYEEEE.

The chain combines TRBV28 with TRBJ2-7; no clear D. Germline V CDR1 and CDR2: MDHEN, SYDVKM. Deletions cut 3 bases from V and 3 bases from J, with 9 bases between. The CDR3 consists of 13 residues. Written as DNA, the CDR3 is TGTGCCAGCAGTTTGTCTGAGGACTACGAGCAGTACTTC. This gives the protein CASSLSEDYEQYF.

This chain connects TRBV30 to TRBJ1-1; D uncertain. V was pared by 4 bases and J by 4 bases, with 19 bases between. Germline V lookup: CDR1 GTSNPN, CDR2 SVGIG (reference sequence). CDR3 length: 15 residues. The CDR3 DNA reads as TGTGCCTGGACTCTTCCGGGATGGGTGGGCACTGAAGCTTTCTTT. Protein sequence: CAWTLPGWVGTEAFF.

The CDR3 loop is CASSLTRINGQYF. In DNA, the CDR3 is TGTGCCAGCAGTTTAACACGGATCAACGGGCAGTACTTC. The rearrangement links TRBV28 to TRBJ2-7; D gene uncertain. V was shortened by 2 bases and J by 9 bases, with 14 bases between the two germline ends. Germline lookup yields CDR1 MDHEN and CDR2 SYDVKM. This CDR3 contains 13 residues.

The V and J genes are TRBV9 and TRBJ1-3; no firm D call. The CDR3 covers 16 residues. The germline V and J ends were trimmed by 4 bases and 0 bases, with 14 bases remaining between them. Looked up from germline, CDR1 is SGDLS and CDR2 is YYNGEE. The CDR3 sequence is CASSPTLGPSGNTIYF. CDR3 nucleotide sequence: TGTGCCAGCAGCCCCACCTTAGGACCCTCTGGAAACACCATATATTTT.

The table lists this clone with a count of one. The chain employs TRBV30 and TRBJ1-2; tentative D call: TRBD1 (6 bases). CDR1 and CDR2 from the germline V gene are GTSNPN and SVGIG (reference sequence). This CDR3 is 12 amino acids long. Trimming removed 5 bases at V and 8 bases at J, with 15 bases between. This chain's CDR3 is CAWVQGRKGYTF. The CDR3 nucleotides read TGTGCCTGGGTCCAGGGGAGAAAGGGCTACACCTTC.

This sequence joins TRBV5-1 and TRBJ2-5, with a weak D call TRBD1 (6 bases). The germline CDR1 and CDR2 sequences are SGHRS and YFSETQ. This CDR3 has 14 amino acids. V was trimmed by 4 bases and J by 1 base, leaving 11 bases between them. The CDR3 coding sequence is TGCGCCAGCAGCACCAGACAGGCCCAAGAGACCCAGTACTTC. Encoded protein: CASSTRQAQETQYF.

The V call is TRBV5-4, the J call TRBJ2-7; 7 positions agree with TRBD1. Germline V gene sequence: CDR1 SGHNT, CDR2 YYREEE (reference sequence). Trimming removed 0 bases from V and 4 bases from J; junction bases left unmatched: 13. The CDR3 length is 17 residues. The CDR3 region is CASSLAGITGAPYEQYF. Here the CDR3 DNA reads TGTGCCAGCAGCTTGGCCGGAATTACAGGGGCCCCGTACGAGCAGTACTTC.